The clone carrying this T cell receptor (beta chain) was recorded at least ten times. Repertoires were generated with immunoSEQ multiplex PCR, while TCRdb's copy carries only in-frame clones and drops some. The profile covers thousands of clones, none occurring a single time. Treatment was busulfan-fludarabine conditioning, a marrow graft, and cyclophosphamide on days +3 and +4. This CDR3 comprises 16 residues. The germline CDR1 and CDR2 sequences are SGHVS and FNYEAQ. The ends lost 1 base at V and 5 bases at J; junction bases unmatched: 5. This specimen belongs to a study of T cells after posttransplantation cyclophosphamide.

The chain carries TRBV7-6 and TRBJ2-2; 9 nucleotides agree with TRBD1. The clonotype comes from a male patient aged 55-69 years who received an allogeneic stem cell transplant from a related donor, was CMV-positive, and had acute GVHD only. A subset of T cells may come from the graft donor. The sample was PBMCs, taken roughly 400 days after allogeneic stem cell transplant with posttransplant cyclophosphamide. CDR3 protein: CASSLGTGVETGELFF. DNA of the CDR3: TGTGCCAGCAGCTTAGGGACAGGGGTGGAGACCGGGGAGCTGTTTTTT.